The clone carrying this TCR beta chain was observed at least ten times. What it recognizes is unknown. The CDR3 loop spans 14 amino acids. Germline-derived CDR1 and CDR2 are MNHNS and SASEGT. The V gene end was trimmed by 5 bases and the J gene end by 6 bases; junction bases not matched to a gene: 7. The data originate from a study of T cells after posttransplantation cyclophosphamide. Assay: immunoSEQ multiplex PCR; the TCRdb copy retains only in-frame clones and omits some. The data show under 45,000 clones, with none appearing a single time. Study-wide points: Later blood repertoires were often dominated by clones from the donor CD8+ memory compartment. After PTCy, TRB diversity resembled that of CNI/methotrexate controls. Blood and skin or GI T cell repertoires showed limited TRB overlap.

Peripheral blood was collected from the related graft donor on the marrow donation day. Sequencing used PBMCs. This TCR derives from a man in his thirties or forties in good health and a related stem cell transplant donor. The J gene is TRBJ1-2, the V gene TRBV6-1, with 9 positions matching TRBD1. The CDR3 DNA sequence: TGTGCCAGCAGTATCCGGGACAGGGCCCATGGCTACACCTTC. Translation: CASSIRDRAHGYTF.